Within the sample, the clone carrying this T cell receptor beta chain is medium-sized. The entry originates in a study of prognosis after radiotherapy for stage I lung cancer. With two-round multiplex PCR, TCR beta CDR3 sequences were amplified from genomic DNA. Primers (each specific to one TRBV or TRBJ gene) were used in first-round PCR. TCRdb ran MiXCR on the multiplex PCR reads and lists one entry per CDR3 protein. The sample lists roughly 13,000 distinct CDR3 sequences, 40% to 55% seen once, with about a quarter in the top ten. The ends were cut back, 6 bases at V and 3 bases at J, with 18 bases in the middle. The CDR3 extends over 14 amino acids. Germline CDR1 and CDR2: DFQATT and SNEGSKA (reference sequence).

The sample consisted of PBMCs, taken before or after stereotactic body radiation therapy (not recorded which). The V gene is TRBV20-1, the J gene TRBJ2-7; D might be TRBD2 (5 bases). This TCR derives from a donor of 50 years or more with non-small cell lung cancer. CDR3 protein: CSATESGRVYEQYF. In DNA form, the CDR3 reads TGCAGTGCCACAGAGAGCGGTAGGGTCTACGAGCAGTACTTC.